The clone carrying this T cell receptor (beta chain) was picked up a small number of times. TCR cDNA received a 3' ligated oligonucleotide that carried a UMI. The sample comes from a study of naive and memory T cell subsets. V was clipped by 7 bases and J by 10 bases; unmatched bases: 6. Germline V lookup: CDR1 SNHLY, CDR2 FYNNEI. This CDR3 comprises 14 residues. Ligated cDNA underwent four rounds of PCR with nested alpha and beta constant region primers and SP2. MiXCR, run by TCRdb on the 5' RACE reads, gives a single entry per CDR3 protein. Of roughly 62,000 distinct CDR3 sequences in the sample, around 8% were seen once.

The gene calls are TRBV2 and TRBJ1-6; 11 bases map to TRBD1. This clonotype originated in a female donor in good health. The CDR3 DNA follows: TGTGCCAGCACCGGGGGGACAGGGGGATCACCCCTCCACTTT. Translated, it gives CASTGGTGGSPLHF.